The rows below give T cell receptor beta chains drawn from one sample of a study of CD8 T cells in ankylosing spondylitis. TCRdb independently ran MiXCR on the 5' RACE reads; one entry per CDR3 protein. The sample has approximately 290,000 distinct CDR3 sequences, under 25% seen once. Material: blood, either unsorted or a sorted T cell fraction (not recorded which). The receptors were sampled from a female donor with ankylosing spondylitis or in good health (not recorded which). Each CDR3 is given with its conserved first and last residue.

TRBV18	TRBJ2-7	CASSPTSESYEQYF
TRBV20-1	TRBJ2-7	CSARDHQGINEQYF
TRBV12-3/TRBV12-4	TRBJ1-5	CASTSQGLGQPQHF
TRBV20-1	TRBJ2-1	CSARTIIGELAGGPEQFF
TRBV20-1	TRBJ2-7	CSARDSRVIVDGDYEQYF
TRBV6-2/TRBV6-3	TRBJ2-1	CASSYPGDNEQFF
TRBV12-3/TRBV12-4	TRBJ2-2	CASSLDTNTGELFF
TRBV15	TRBJ2-1	CATSRGGGQGIYNEQFF
TRBV9	TRBJ2-1	CASSVGTRDPDNEQFF
TRBV10-3	TRBJ1-2	CATRGGRANYGYTF
TRBV12-3/TRBV12-4	TRBJ1-1	CASRLEDTEAFF